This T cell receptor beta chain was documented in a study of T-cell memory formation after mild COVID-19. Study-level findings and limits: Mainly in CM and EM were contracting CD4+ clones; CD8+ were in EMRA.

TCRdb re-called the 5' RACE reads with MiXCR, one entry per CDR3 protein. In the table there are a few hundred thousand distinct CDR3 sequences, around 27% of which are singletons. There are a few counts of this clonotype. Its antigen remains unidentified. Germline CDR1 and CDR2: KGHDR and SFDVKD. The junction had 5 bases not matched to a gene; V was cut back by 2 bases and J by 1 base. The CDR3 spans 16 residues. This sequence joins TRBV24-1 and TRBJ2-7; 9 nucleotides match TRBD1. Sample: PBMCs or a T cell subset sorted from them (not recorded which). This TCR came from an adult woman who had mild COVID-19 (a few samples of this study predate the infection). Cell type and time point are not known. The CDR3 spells CATSDYGQGRSYEQYF. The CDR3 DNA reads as TGTGCCACCAGTGATTACGGACAGGGGAGATCCTACGAGCAGTACTTC.